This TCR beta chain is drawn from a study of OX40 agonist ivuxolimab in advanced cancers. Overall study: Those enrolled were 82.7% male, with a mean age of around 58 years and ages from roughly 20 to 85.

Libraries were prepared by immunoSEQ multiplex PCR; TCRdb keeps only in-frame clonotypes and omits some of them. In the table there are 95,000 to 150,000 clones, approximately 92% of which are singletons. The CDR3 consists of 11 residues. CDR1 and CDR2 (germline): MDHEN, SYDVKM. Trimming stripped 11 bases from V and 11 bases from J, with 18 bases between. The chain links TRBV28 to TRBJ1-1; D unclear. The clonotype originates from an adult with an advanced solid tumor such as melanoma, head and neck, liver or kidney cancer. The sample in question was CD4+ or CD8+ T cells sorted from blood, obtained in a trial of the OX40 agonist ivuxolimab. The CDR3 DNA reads TGTGCCTCGAGTTTTGGCCATAGGGCTTTCTTT. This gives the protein CASSFGHRAFF.